This T cell receptor (beta chain) originates from a study of shared clonotypes between healthy human individuals (dated by TCRdb to the early 2020s). For context, the study as a whole: Two women and three men aged 18 to 49 years were included in the cohort. Per donor, three plates each were used for CD4 naive and CD4 memory, two for CD8 naive, and one for CD8 memory. Blood TCR repertoires of about five healthy adults were deeply sequenced to estimate repertoire size and the extent of clonotype sharing between individuals. To increase sequencing depth and limit assay-specific biases, TCR repertoire library preparation and sequencing were carried out by different laboratories using diverse techniques. Per donor, leukapheresis produced somewhere between about 0.85 and 8.9 billion PBMCs.

What the work shows at the level of the full study, not this receptor alone: Higher generation probabilities were observed for clonotypes shared by all four sorted-subset donors than for non-shared clonotypes. Pairwise subsampling indicated that sequencing depth was expected to affect the degree of clonotype sharing among donors. Sampling was restricted to blood, and TCR repertoires in tissues likely differ from the TCR repertoires found in blood. The small number of donors limited the genetic and exposure-history diversity represented. Naive subsets generally had larger estimated clonotype richness than memory subsets did. Incomplete sequencing was indicated by rarefaction of sorted-subset datasets, despite the large sequencing depth. Around 5.4% of naive CD4, approximately 3.7% of naive CD8, 2.3% of memory CD4, and 0.4% of memory CD8 clonotypes were shared across several donors.

CD8 naive samples consisted of CD45RO-negative cells that were positively selected for CCR7, yielding a CD45RA+CCR7+ population without TemRA cells. Healthy HIV-negative adults with no recently reported acute infections or vaccinations were included as donors. Every donor was a Caucasian adult residing in Nashville, Tennessee, USA. Blood was obtained by leukapheresis, after which PBMCs were separated by Ficoll-Histopaque density gradient centrifugation and cryopreserved in liquid nitrogen vapor phase. Analytical flow cytometry was used to check the purity and quantity of each magnetically sorted T cell population. Genomic DNA was isolated from each sorted fraction and quantified by UV absorbance on a Nanodrop 2000c. Turning to this clone: Its antigen is still unknown. Per-nucleotide qualities are absent, and no much larger clonotype sits a single base away.

The germline V gene supplies CDR1 SGDLS and CDR2 YYNGEE. Taken from cysteine to phenylalanine, the CDR3 has 15 residues. Of all the DNA, just the CDR3 is kept, 45 bases in frame from base 1. V is reduced by 0 bases and J by 6 bases, leaving a spacing of 13 bases between them. TCR CDR3 regions were amplified from genomic DNA by multiplex PCR using the deep immunoSEQ assay. Genomic DNA extracted from each cell subset was distributed evenly over all wells of several immunoSEQ 96-well plates, and each plate served as one replicate. For sorted subsets, approximately 190 ng of genomic DNA, equivalent to 30,000 or so T cell genomes, went into each replicate PCR. The purified libraries were quantified using a Qubit 3.0 fluorometer, sized with a Bioanalyzer 2100, and then quantified again using the KAPA Library Quantification kit. A separate single-read 150-cycle Illumina NextSeq 550 flow cell was used to sequence each immunoSEQ 96-well plate. From the authors' description of their analysis: The immunoSEQ output contained only junctional sequences without quality scores, so filtering could not match that applied to full-length reads. Sequences were annotated with PyIR, a Python wrapper for IgBLAST v1.9, and V/J genes and CDR3 were assigned using IMGT germline references. Reads with weak V/J assignments (E-value above 1e-6), missing CDR3, stop codons, out-of-frame junctions, or ambiguous translated residues were removed. V3J clonotypes were defined as sequences sharing the same inferred V gene, J gene, and CDR3 amino acid sequence. To compute the percentage overlap between repertoires, the number of shared unique clonotypes was divided by the size of the smaller repertoire. Richness of each repertoire was evaluated using RTK rarefaction, the Chao1 estimator, and Recon v2.1 estimates of unobserved clonotypes. For all TCRbeta clonotypes obtained by the gDNA method from four donors, generation probabilities were computed with OLGA. What TCRdb holds here is the immuneACCESS table cut down to in-frame rearrangements. Part of the clones is not present; checked against another copy, under half of the missing clones reflect an unresolved V gene, and the others are unexplained. V and J calls and clone size are given by that table; D and trimming were obtained from the DNA. The sample includes roughly 850,000 clones, with just over 95% observed a single time. The leading ten clones occupy approximately 0.2% of the sample.

The chain couples TRBV9 to TRBJ2-1, and possibly TRBD2, on 6 matching bases. Sequences were obtained from naive CD8+ T cells sorted from blood. The cell subset or site label corresponds to: CD45RA+CCR7+. The sequence derives from a man aged 25-40 years in good health. The DNA is TGTGCCAGCAGCGTAGCTGGACTATCAGTCAATGAGCAGTTCTTC. This yields the protein CASSVAGLSVNEQFF.